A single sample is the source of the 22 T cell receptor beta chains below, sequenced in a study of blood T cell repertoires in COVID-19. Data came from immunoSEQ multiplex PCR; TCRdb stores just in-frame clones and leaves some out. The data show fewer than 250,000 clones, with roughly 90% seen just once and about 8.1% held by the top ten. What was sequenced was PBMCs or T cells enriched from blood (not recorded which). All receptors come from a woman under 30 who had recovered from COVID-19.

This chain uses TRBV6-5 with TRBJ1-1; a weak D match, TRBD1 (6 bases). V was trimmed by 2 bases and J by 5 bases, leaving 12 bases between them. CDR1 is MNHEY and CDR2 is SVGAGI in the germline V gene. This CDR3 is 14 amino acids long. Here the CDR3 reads CASSYQGMGTEAFF. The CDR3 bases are TGTGCCAGCAGTTACCAGGGGATGGGGACTGAAGCTTTCTTT.

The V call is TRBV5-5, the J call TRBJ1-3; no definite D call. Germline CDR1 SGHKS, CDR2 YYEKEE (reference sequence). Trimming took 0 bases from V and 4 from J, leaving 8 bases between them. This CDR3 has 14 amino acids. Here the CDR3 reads CASSLGGLGNTIYF. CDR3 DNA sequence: TGTGCCAGCAGCTTGGGTGGGCTAGGAAACACCATATATTTT.

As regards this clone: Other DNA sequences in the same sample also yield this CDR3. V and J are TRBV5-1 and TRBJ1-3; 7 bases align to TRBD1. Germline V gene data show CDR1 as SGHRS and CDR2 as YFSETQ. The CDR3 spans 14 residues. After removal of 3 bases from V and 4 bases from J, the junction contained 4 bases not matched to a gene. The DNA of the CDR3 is TGCGCCAGCAGCTCACAGGGGTCCGGAAACACCATATATTTT. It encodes CASSSQGSGNTIYF.

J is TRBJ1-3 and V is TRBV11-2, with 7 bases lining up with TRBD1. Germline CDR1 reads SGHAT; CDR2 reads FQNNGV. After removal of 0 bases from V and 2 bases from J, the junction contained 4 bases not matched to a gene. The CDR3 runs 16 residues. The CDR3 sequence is CASSLDSQGAGNTIYF. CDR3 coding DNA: TGTGCCAGCAGCTTAGATTCCCAGGGGGCTGGAAACACCATATATTTT.

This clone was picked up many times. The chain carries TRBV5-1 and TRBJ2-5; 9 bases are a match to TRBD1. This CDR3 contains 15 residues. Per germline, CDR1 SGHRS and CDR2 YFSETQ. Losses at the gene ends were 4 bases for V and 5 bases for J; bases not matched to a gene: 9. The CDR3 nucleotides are TGCGCCAGCAGCAGGGGACAGGGAGGGTTGGAGACCCAGTACTTC. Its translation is CASSRGQGGLETQYF.

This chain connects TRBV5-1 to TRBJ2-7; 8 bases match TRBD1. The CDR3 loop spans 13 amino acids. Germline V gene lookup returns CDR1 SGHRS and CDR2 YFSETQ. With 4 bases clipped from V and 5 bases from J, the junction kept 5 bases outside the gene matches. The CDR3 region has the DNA TGCGCCAGCAGCGCGGACAGGGTGAACGAGCAGTACTTC. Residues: CASSADRVNEQYF.

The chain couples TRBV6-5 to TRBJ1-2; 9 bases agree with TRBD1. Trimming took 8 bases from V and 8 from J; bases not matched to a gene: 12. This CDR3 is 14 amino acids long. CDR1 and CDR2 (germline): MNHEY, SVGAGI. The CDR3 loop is CASGWTGAQRGYTF. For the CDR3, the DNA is TGTGCCAGCGGTTGGACAGGGGCGCAGAGGGGCTACACCTTC.

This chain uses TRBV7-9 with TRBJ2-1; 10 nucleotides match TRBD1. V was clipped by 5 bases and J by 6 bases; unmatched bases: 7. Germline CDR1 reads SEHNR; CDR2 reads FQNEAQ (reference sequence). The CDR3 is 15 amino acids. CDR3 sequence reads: CASSPRQGATNEQFF. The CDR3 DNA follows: TGTGCCAGCAGCCCTAGACAGGGGGCAACCAATGAGCAGTTCTTC.

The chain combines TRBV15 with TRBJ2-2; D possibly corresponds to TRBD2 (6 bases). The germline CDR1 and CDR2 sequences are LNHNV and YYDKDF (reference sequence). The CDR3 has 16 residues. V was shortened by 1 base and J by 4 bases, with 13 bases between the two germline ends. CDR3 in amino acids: CATSRAERAGTGELFF. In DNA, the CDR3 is TGTGCCACCAGCAGAGCCGAGCGAGCGGGCACCGGGGAGCTGTTTTTT.

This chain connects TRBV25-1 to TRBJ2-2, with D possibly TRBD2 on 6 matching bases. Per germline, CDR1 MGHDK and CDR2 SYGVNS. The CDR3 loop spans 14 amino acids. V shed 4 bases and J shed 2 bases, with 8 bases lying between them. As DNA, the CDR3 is TGTGCCAGCAGTGGGGACTTTAACACCGGGGAGCTGTTTTTT. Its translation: CASSGDFNTGELFF.

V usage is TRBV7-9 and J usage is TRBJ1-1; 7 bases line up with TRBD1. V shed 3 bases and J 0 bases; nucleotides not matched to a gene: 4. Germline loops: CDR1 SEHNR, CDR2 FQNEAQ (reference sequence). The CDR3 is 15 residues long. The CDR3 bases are TGTGCCAGCAGCTTGAGGGACAGAGTGAACACTGAAGCTTTCTTT. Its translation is CASSLRDRVNTEAFF.

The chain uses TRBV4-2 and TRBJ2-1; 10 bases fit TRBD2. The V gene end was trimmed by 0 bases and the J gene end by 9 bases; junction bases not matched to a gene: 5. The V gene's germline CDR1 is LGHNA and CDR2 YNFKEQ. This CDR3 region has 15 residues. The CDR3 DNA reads TGTGCCAGCAGCCAAGAGGCTAGCGGGGGTTTTGAGCAGTTCTTC. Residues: CASSQEASGGFEQFF.

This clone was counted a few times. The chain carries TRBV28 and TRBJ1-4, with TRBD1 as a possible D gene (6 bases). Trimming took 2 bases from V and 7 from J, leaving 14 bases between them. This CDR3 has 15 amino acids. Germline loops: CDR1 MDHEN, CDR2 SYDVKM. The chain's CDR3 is CASSLGSGDVEKLFF. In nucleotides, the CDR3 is TGTGCCAGCAGTTTAGGCTCAGGGGATGTTGAAAAACTGTTTTTT.

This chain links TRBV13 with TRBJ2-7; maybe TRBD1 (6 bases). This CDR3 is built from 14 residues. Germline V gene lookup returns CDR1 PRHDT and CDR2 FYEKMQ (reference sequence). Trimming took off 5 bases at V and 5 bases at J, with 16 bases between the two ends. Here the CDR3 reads CASSRNRQVDEQYF. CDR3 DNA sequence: TGTGCCAGCAGCCGTAACAGACAGGTGGACGAGCAGTACTTC. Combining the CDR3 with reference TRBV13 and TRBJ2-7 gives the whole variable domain AAGVIQSPRHLIKEKRETATLKCYPIPRHDTVYWYQQGPGQDPQFLISFYEKMQSDKGSIPDRFSAQQFSDYHSELNMSSLELGDSALYFCASSRNRQVDEQYFGPGTRLTVT.

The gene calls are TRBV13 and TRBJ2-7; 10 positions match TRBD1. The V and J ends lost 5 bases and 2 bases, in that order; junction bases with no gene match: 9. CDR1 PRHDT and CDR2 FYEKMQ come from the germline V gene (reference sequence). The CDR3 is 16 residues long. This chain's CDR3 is CASSPLGQGVPYEQYF. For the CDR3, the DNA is TGTGCCAGCAGCCCCCTAGGACAGGGGGTGCCCTACGAGCAGTACTTC.

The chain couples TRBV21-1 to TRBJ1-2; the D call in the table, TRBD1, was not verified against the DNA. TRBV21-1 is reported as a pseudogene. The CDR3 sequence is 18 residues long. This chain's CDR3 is CASSKDRAGGMDNYGYTF. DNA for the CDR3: TGTGCCAGCAGCAAAGATAGGGCAGGGGGCATGGATAACTATGGCTACACCTTC.

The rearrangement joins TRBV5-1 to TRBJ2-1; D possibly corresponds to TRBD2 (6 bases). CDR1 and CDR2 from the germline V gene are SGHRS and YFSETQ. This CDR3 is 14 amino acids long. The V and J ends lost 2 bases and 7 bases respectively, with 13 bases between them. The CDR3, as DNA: TGCGCCAGCAGCTTCGCCTCGACTAGTAATGAGCAGTTCTTC. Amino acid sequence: CASSFASTSNEQFF.

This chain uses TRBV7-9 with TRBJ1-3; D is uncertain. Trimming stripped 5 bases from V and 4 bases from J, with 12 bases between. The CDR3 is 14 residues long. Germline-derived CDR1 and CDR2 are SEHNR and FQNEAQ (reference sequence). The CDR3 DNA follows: TGTGCCAGCAGCCCTTCGACAATAGGAAACACCATATATTTT. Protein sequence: CASSPSTIGNTIYF.

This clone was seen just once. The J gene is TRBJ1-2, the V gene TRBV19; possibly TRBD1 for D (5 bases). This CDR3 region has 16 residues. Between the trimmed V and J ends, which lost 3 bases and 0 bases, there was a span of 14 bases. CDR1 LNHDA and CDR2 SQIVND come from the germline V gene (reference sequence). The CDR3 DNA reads TGTGCCAGTAGTATCGATTCGGGAGGGGCTAACTATGGCTACACCTTC. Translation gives CASSIDSGGANYGYTF.

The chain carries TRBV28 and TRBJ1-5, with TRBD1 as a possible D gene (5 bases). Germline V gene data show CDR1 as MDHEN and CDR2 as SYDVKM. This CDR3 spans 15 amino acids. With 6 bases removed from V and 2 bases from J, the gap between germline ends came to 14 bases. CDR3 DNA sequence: TGTGCCAGCAGGGGGTGGCAGGGTGGCAATCAGCCCCAGCATTTT. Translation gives CASRGWQGGNQPQHF.

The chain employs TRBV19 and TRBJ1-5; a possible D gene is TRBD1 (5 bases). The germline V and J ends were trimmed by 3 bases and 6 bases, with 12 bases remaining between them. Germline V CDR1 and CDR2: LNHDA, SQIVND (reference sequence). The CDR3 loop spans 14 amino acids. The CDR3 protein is CASSMGRGVQPQHF. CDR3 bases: TGTGCCAGTAGTATGGGTCGGGGGGTTCAGCCCCAGCATTTT.

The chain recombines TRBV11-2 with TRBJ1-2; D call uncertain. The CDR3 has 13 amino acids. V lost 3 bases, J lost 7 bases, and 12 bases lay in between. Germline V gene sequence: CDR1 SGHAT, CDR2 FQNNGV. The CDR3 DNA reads TGTGCCAGCAGCTTGGAGGCGGCGTTTGGCTACACCTTC. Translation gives CASSLEAAFGYTF.